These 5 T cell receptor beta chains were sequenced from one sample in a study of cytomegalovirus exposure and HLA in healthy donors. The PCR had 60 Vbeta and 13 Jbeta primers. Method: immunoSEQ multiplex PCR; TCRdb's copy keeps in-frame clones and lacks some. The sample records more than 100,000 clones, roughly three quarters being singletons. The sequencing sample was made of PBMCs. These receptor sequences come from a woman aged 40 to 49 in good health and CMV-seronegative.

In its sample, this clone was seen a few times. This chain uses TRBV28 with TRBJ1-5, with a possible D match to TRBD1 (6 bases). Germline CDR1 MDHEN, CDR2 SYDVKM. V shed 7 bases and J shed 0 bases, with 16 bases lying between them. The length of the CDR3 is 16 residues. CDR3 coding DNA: TGTGCCAGCACCCTCGGAATGGACAGTAGCAATCAGCCCCAGCATTTT. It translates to CASTLGMDSSNQPQHF.

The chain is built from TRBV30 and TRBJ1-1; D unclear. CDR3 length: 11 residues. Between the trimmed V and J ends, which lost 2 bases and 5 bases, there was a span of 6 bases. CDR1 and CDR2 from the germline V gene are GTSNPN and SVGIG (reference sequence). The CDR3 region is CAWSRVTEAFF. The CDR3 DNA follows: TGTGCCTGGAGTCGGGTAACTGAAGCTTTCTTT.

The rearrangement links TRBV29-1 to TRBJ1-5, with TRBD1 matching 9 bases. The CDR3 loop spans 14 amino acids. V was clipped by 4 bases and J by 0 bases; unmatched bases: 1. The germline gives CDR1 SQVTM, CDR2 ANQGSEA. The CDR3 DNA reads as TGCAGCGTTGGACAGGGGGTTAGCAATCAGCCCCAGCATTTT. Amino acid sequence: CSVGQGVSNQPQHF.

The CDR3 sequence is CASSRGGQLKETQYF. DNA of the CDR3: TGTGCCAGCAGCCGGGGGGGCCAGCTTAAAGAGACCCAGTACTTC. V is TRBV7-6 and J is TRBJ2-5, with 8 nucleotides matching TRBD2. Germline CDR1 reads SGHVS; CDR2 reads FNYEAQ. This CDR3 comprises 15 residues. After removal of 5 bases from V and 3 bases from J, the junction contained 8 bases not matched to a gene.

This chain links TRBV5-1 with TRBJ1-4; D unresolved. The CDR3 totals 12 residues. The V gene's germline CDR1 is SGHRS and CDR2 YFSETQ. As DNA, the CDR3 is TGCGATAAACAGCTTGTAGACGAAAAACTGTTTTTT. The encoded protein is CDKQLVDEKLFF.